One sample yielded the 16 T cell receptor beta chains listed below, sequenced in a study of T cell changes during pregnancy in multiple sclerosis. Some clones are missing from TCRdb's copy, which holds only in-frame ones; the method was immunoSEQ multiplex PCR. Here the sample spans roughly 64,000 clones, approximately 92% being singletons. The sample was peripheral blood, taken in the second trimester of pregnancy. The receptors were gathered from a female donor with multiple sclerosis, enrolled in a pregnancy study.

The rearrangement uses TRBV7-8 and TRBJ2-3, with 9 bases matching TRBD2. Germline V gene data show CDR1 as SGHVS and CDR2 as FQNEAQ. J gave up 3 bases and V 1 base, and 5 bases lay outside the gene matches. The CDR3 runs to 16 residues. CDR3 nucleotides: TGTGCCAGCAGCTTAGAAGGTAGCGGGGGTACAGATACGCAGTATTTT. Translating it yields CASSLEGSGGTDTQYF.

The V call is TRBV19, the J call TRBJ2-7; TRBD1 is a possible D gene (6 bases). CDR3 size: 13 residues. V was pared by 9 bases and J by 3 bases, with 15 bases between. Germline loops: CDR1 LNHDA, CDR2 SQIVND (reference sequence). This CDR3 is CASRSGTHYEQYF. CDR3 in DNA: TGTGCCAGCCGATCCGGGACACACTACGAGCAGTACTTC.

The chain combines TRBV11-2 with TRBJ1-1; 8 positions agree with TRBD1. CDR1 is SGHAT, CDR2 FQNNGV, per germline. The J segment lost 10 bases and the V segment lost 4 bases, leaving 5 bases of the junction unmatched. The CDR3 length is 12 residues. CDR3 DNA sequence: TGTGCCAGCAGCTCTCAGGGGGCGCGAGCTTTCTTT. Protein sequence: CASSSQGARAFF.

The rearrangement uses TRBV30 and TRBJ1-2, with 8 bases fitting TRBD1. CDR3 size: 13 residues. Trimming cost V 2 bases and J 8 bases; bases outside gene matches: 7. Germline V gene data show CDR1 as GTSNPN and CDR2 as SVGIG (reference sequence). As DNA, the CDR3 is TGTGCCTGGAGTCCTACAGGGGGTATAGGCTACACCTTC. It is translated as CAWSPTGGIGYTF.

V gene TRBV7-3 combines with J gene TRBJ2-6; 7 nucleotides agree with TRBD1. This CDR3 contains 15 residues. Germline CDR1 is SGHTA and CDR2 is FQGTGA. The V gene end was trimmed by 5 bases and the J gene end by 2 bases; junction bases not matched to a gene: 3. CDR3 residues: CASSQTGTGANVLTF. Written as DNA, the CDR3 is TGTGCCAGCAGCCAGACAGGGACTGGGGCCAACGTCCTGACTTTC.

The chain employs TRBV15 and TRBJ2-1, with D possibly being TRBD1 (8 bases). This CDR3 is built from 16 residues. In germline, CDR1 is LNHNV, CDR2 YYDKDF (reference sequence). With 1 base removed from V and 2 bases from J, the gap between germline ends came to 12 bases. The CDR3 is CATSRGTGGAYNEQFF. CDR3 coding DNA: TGTGCCACCAGCAGAGGAACAGGGGGGGCCTACAATGAGCAGTTCTTC.

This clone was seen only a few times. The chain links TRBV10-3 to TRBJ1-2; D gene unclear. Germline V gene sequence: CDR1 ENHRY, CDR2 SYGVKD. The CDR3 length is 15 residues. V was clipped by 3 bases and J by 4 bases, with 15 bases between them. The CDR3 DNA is TGTGCCATCAGTGATATGCAGGCAGAATTCTATGGCTACACCTTC. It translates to CAISDMQAEFYGYTF.

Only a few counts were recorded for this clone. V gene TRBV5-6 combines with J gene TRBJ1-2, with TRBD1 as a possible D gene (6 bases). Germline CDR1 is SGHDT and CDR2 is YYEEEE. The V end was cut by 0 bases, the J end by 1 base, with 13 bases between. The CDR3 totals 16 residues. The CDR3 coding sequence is TGTGCCAGCAGCTTGGCCGGACAGCCGTTTAACTATGGCTACACCTTC. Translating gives CASSLAGQPFNYGYTF.

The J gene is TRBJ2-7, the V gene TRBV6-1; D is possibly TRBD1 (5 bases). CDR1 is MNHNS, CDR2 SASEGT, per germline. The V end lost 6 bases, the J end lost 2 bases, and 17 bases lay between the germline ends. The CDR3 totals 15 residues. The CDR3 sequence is CASSVTDRTTYEQYF. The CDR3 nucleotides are TGTGCCAGCAGCGTTACCGACCGGACAACCTACGAGCAGTACTTC.

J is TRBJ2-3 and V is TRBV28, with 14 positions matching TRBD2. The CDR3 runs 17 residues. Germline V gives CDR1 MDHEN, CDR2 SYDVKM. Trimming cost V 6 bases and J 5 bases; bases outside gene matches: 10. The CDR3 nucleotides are TGTGCCAGCAGCCTGACTAGCGGGAGGGGGGAAGGAGATACGCAGTATTTT. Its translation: CASSLTSGRGEGDTQYF.

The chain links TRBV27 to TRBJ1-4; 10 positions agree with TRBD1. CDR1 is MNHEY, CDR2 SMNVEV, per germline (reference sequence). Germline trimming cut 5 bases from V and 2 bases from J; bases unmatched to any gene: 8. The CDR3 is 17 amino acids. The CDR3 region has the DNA TGTGCCAGCAGTAGTCCCGGGACAGGGGTTACTAATGAAAAACTGTTTTTT. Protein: CASSSPGTGVTNEKLFF.

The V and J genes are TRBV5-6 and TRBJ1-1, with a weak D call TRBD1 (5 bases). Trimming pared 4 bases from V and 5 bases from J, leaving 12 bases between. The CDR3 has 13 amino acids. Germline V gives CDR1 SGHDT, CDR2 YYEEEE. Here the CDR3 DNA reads TGTGCCAGCAGCATGGGGGGGGGTACTGAAGCTTTCTTT. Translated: CASSMGGGTEAFF.

CDR3 amino acids: CASSASGPNTGELFF. The CDR3 DNA is TGTGCCAGCTCTGCCTCAGGGCCTAACACCGGGGAGCTGTTTTTT. This chain links TRBV18 with TRBJ2-2, with a possible D match to TRBD1 (5 bases). Trimming took off 6 bases at V and 2 bases at J, with 13 bases between the two ends. Germline V gene sequence: CDR1 KGHSH, CDR2 LQKENI. The CDR3 has 15 amino acids.

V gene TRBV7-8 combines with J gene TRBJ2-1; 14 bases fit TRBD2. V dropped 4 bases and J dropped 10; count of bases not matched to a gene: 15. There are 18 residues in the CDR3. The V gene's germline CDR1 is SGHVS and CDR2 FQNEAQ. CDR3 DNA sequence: TGTGCCAGCAGCTATCCGGGGACTAGCGGGAGTAGATTTGGCGAGCAGTTCTTC. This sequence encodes CASSYPGTSGSRFGEQFF.

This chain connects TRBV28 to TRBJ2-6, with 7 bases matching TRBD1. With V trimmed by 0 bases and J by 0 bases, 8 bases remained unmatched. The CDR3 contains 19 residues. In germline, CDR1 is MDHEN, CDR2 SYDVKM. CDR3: CASSLWSGGRVSGANVLTF. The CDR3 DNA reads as TGTGCCAGCAGTTTATGGTCAGGGGGACGGGTCTCTGGGGCCAACGTCCTGACTTTC.

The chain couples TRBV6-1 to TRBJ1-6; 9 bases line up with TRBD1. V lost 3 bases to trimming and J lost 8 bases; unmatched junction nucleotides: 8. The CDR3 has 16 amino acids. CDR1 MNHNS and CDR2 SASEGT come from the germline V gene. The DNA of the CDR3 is TGTGCCAGCAGTGACCTGCCGGACAGGGGTGATTCACCCCTCCACTTT. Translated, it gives CASSDLPDRGDSPLHF.